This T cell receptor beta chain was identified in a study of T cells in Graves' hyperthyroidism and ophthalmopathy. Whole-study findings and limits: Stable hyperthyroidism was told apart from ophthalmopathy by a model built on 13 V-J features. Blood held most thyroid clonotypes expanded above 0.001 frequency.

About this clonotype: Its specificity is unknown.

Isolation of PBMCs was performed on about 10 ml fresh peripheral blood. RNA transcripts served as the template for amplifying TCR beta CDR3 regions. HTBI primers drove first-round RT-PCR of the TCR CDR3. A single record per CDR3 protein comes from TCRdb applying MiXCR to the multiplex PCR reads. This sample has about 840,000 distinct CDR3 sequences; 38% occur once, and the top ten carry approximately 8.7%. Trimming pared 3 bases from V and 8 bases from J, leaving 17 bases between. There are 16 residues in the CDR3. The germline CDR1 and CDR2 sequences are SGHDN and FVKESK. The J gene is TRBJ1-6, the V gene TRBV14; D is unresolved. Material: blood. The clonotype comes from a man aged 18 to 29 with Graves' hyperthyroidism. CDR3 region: CASSQVSSTLDSPLHF. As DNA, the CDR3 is TGTGCCAGCAGCCAGGTTTCGAGCACCCTAGATTCACCCCTCCACTTT.